The 19 T cell receptor beta chains listed next were all sequenced from one sample in a study of blood T cell repertoires in COVID-19. Produced via immunoSEQ multiplex PCR; TCRdb's table is partial and in-frame only. The repertoire holds 46,000 or so clones, 80% to 90% seen once, with under 8% in the top ten. Sequences were obtained from peripheral blood. Receptor source: a man in his forties or fifties with acute or convalescent COVID-19.

The chain has TRBV7-8 and TRBJ1-4; weak D call: TRBD1 (6 bases). Germline loops: CDR1 SGHVS, CDR2 FQNEAQ. V was pared by 5 bases and J by 5 bases, with 15 bases between. The CDR3 totals 15 residues. The CDR3 DNA sequence: TGTGCCAGCAGCCCGGGTGGGGACACCAATGAAAAACTGTTTTTT. Its translation is CASSPGGDTNEKLFF.

The gene calls are TRBV2 and TRBJ2-3; 14 bases map to TRBD2. Germline-derived CDR1 and CDR2 are SNHLY and FYNNEI. V trimming: 4 bases; J trimming: 4 bases; junction bases outside the gene matches: 4. The CDR3 runs to 16 residues. In nucleotides, the CDR3 is TGTGCCAGCAGTGGGGGACTAGCGGGAGAAGCAGATACGCAGTATTTT. It translates to CASSGGLAGEADTQYF. The complete variable domain, with remaining parts taken from reference TRBV2 and TRBJ2-3, reads EPEVTQTPSHQVTQMGQEVILRCVPISNHLYFYWYRQILGQKVEFLVSFYNNEISEKSEIFDDQFSVERPDGSNFTLKIRSTKLEDSAMYFCASSGGLAGEADTQYFGPGTRLTVL.

The chain joins TRBV5-6 to TRBJ2-7; the D gene is possibly TRBD1 (6 bases). The V end lost 3 bases, the J end lost 7 bases, and 20 bases lay between the germline ends. The germline V gene encodes CDR1 SGHDT and CDR2 YYEEEE. This CDR3 region has 15 residues. This chain's CDR3 is CASSSLGAGESEQYF. The DNA for the CDR3 is TGTGCCAGCAGCTCCTTGGGCGCAGGGGAGTCGGAGCAGTACTTC.

The chain uses TRBV29-1 and TRBJ1-1; D uncertain. The germline V gene encodes CDR1 SQVTM and CDR2 ANQGSEA. The CDR3 spans 14 residues. The V end was cut by 5 bases, the J end by 0 bases, with 13 bases between. The CDR3 loop reads CSVPGMVMNTEAFF. The CDR3 coding sequence is TGCAGCGTTCCGGGGATGGTCATGAACACTGAAGCTTTCTTT.

The chain carries TRBV9 and TRBJ1-3, with D perhaps TRBD1 (5 bases). V was pared by 3 bases and J by 4 bases, with 14 bases between. Germline V gene lookup returns CDR1 SGDLS and CDR2 YYNGEE. This CDR3 comprises 15 residues. Here the CDR3 reads CASSEGGTTGNTIYF. DNA for the CDR3: TGTGCCAGCAGCGAGGGCGGGACCACCGGAAACACCATATATTTT. Combining the CDR3 with reference TRBV9 and TRBJ1-3 gives the whole variable domain DSGVTQTPKHLITATGQRVTLRCSPRSGDLSVYWYQQSLDQGLQFLIQYYNGEERAKGNILERFSAQQFPDLHSELNLSSLELGDSALYFCASSEGGTTGNTIYFGEGSWLTVV.

V usage is TRBV7-8 and J usage is TRBJ2-1, with TRBD2 as a possible D gene (6 bases). Trimming stripped 2 bases from V and 7 bases from J, with 15 bases between. The CDR3 extends over 15 amino acids. The V gene's germline CDR1 is SGHVS and CDR2 FQNEAQ. CDR3 DNA sequence: TGTGCCAGCAGCTTACTGGGGACTGGAAGAAATGAGCAGTTCTTC. This encodes CASSLLGTGRNEQFF.

The V and J genes are TRBV7-9 and TRBJ1-2; 7 bases agree with TRBD1. The J segment lost 4 bases and the V segment lost 2 bases, leaving 13 bases of the junction unmatched. The CDR3 length is 17 residues. Germline values: CDR1 SEHNR, CDR2 FQNEAQ (reference sequence). The CDR3 here is CASSLTQPTGLGYGYTF. The CDR3 nucleotides are TGTGCCAGCAGCTTAACCCAGCCGACAGGGCTCGGCTATGGCTACACCTTC. Based on the CDR3 plus reference TRBV7-9 and TRBJ1-2, the full variable domain is DTGVSQNPRHKITKRGQNVTFRCDPISEHNRLYWYRQTLGQGPEFLTYFQNEAQLEKSRLLSDRFSAERPKGSFSTLEIQRTEQGDSAMYLCASSLTQPTGLGYGYTFGSGTRLTVV.

V and J are TRBV6-5 and TRBJ1-6, with TRBD1 matching 7 bases. CDR1 MNHEY and CDR2 SVGAGI come from the germline V gene. CDR3 length: 15 amino acids. The V gene end was trimmed by 7 bases and the J gene end by 0 bases; junction bases not matched to a gene: 3. The CDR3 nucleotides read TGTGCCAGCACGACAGGGAGCTCCTATAATTCACCCCTCCACTTT. Translating gives CASTTGSSYNSPLHF.

The sample holds a few counts of this clone. This chain connects TRBV19 to TRBJ1-5; the D gene is possibly TRBD1 (5 bases). Between the trimmed V and J ends, which lost 8 bases and 3 bases, there was a span of 11 bases. Germline loops: CDR1 LNHDA, CDR2 SQIVND (reference sequence). The CDR3 length is 13 residues. The CDR3 reads CASQGVHNQPQHF. The CDR3, as DNA: TGTGCCAGTCAAGGGGTGCACAATCAGCCCCAGCATTTT.

The genes are TRBV27 and TRBJ2-1, with TRBD2 matching over 10 bases. From germline, CDR1 is MNHEY and CDR2 SMNVEV (reference sequence). CDR3 length: 16 amino acids. Losses at the gene ends were 5 bases for V and 4 bases for J; bases not matched to a gene: 8. In DNA form, the CDR3 reads TGTGCCAGCAGTCTCTCCGGACTAGCGGCTTACAATGAGCAGTTCTTC. It specifies CASSLSGLAAYNEQFF.

V is TRBV28 and J is TRBJ1-5, with TRBD1 matching over 8 bases. V shed 5 bases and J 4 bases; nucleotides not matched to a gene: 7. The CDR3 length is 15 residues. Germline values: CDR1 MDHEN, CDR2 SYDVKM. CDR3 loop: CASSPGQAINQPQHF. The CDR3 DNA reads as TGTGCCAGCAGTCCGGGACAGGCAATTAATCAGCCCCAGCATTTT.

This sequence joins TRBV9 and TRBJ2-1, with 12 bases fitting TRBD2. Looked up from germline, CDR1 is SGDLS and CDR2 is YYNGEE. The V and J ends lost 4 bases and 5 bases, in that order; junction bases with no gene match: 4. There are 15 residues in the CDR3. Here the CDR3 DNA reads TGTGCCAGCAGCCAACTAGCGGGGGGCGACAATGAGCAGTTCTTC. Translation: CASSQLAGGDNEQFF.

The chain employs TRBV11-1 and TRBJ1-1; no clear D gene. CDR3 length: 12 residues. The V end was cut by 3 bases, the J end by 3 bases, with 5 bases between. Germline CDR1 reads SGHAT; CDR2 reads FQDESV (reference sequence). CDR3 protein: CASSFSDTEAFF. CDR3 nucleotide sequence: TGTGCCAGCAGCTTTTCAGACACTGAAGCTTTCTTT.

The chain links TRBV4-1 to TRBJ2-3; tentatively, D is TRBD2 (6 bases). The ends were cut back, 5 bases at V and 1 base at J, with 13 bases in the middle. From germline, CDR1 is MGHRA and CDR2 YSYEKL. The CDR3 is made up of 15 amino acids. This chain's CDR3 is CASSSAGLGTDTQYF. CDR3 nucleotides: TGCGCCAGCAGCTCAGCGGGTCTCGGCACAGATACGCAGTATTTT.

The genes are TRBV3-1 (or the pseudogene TRBV3-2) and TRBJ2-3, with TRBD2 as a possible D gene (5 bases). Germline V gene lookup returns CDR1 LGHDT and CDR2 YNNKEL (reference sequence). The CDR3 loop spans 15 amino acids. The V and J ends lost 1 base and 3 bases respectively, with 11 bases between them. CDR3 region: CASSQVYGITDTQYF. DNA for the CDR3: TGTGCCAGCAGCCAAGTATACGGGATAACAGATACGCAGTATTTT.

The V and J genes are TRBV6-4 and TRBJ2-2; D may be TRBD2 (5 bases). The length of the CDR3 is 14 residues. Germline loops: CDR1 MRHNA, CDR2 SNTAGT. The V end was cut by 5 bases, the J end by 1 base, with 8 bases between. In DNA, the CDR3 is TGTGCCAGCAGTACGGACTGGAACACCGGGGAGCTGTTTTTT. It yields the protein CASSTDWNTGELFF.

This rearrangement joins TRBV7-8 to TRBJ2-7, with 9 positions matching TRBD1. CDR1 and CDR2 from the germline V gene are SGHVS and FQNEAQ. The CDR3 contains 15 residues. Trimming removed 1 base from V and 4 bases from J; junction bases left unmatched: 5. CDR3 nucleotide sequence: TGTGCCAGCAGCTTAGTGGGACAGGGCGAGTACGAGCAGTACTTC. It codes for CASSLVGQGEYEQYF.

The V call is TRBV5-4, the J call TRBJ1-2, with D unresolved. This CDR3 comprises 13 residues. Trimming stripped 2 bases from V and 8 bases from J, with 13 bases between. The germline gives CDR1 SGHNT, CDR2 YYREEE (reference sequence). The CDR3 loop is CASSLDFGSGYTF. CDR3 nucleotides: TGTGCCAGCAGCTTAGACTTCGGGTCGGGCTACACCTTC.

The chain uses TRBV5-4 and TRBJ2-2, with no clear D. The CDR3 extends over 15 amino acids. CDR1 is SGHNT and CDR2 is YYREEE in the germline V gene (reference sequence). V dropped 3 bases and J dropped 0 bases, with 9 bases sitting between them. CDR3 loop: CASSYSDSNTGELFF. DNA for the CDR3: TGTGCCAGCAGCTATTCCGACTCGAACACCGGGGAGCTGTTTTTT.